This T cell receptor (beta chain) was identified during a study of cytomegalovirus exposure and HLA in healthy donors. Study at large: Clustering assigned about 76% of the approximately 370 genotyped donors to the Caucasian-associated ancestry cluster.

Vbeta (60) and Jbeta (13) primers were used in the PCR. The table came from immunoSEQ multiplex PCR; TCRdb's copy has only in-frame clones and leaves some out. The table lists around 61,000 clones, roughly 90% of them singletons. This clone occurred once. The antigen is unknown. Germline lookup yields CDR1 LGHNT and CDR2 FRNRAP. The CDR3 is 14 amino acids. V was pared by 5 bases and J by 6 bases, with 6 bases of the junction left unmatched. Whole-study findings and limits: According to the study, 160 or so TCR beta chains were cytomegalovirus-associated. Donor immune exposure was known only as CMV serostatus. It was reported in a later analysis that an Asian-associated ancestry cluster showed fewer N-insertions than the 666-donor mean.

The chain couples TRBV12-5 to TRBJ2-3; 9 bases match TRBD2. This receptor was identified in a man younger than 45 in good health and CMV-seropositive. Sequencing input: PBMCs. CDR3 amino acids: CASGPLSGRDTQYF. The CDR3 DNA is TGTGCTAGTGGTCCCCTCAGCGGGAGGGATACGCAGTATTTT.